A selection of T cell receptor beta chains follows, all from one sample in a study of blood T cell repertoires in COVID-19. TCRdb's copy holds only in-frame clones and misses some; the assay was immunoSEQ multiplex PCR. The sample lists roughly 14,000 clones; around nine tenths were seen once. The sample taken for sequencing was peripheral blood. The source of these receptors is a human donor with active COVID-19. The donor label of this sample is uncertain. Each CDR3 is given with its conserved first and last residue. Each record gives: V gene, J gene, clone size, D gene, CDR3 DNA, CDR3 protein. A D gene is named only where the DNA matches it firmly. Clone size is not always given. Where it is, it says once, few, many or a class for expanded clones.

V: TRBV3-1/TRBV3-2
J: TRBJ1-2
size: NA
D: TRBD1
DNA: TGTGCCAGCAGCCAAGAGAAAGGGGGCGGCTACACCTTC
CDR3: CASSQEKGGGYTF

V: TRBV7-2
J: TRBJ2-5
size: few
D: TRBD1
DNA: TGTGCCAGCAGCTTCCGGGACAGGGAGATTCGGACCCAGTACTTC
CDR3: CASSFRDREIRTQYF

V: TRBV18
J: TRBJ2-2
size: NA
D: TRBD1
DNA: TGTGCCAGCTCACTTACAGGGGTGAGCACCGGGGAGCTGTTTTTT
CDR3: CASSLTGVSTGELFF

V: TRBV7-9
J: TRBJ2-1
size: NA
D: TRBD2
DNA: TGTGCCAGCAGCTTTAGCGGGGGGGATTACAATGAGCAGTTCTTC
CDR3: CASSFSGGDYNEQFF

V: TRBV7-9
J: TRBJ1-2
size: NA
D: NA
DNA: TGTGCCAGCAGCCCCCCCGGGGATAACTATGGCTACACCTTC
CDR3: CASSPPGDNYGYTF

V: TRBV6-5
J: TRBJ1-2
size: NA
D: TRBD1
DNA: TGTGCCAGCAGTCAGAGACAGGGGTGGGTCTATGGCTACACCTTC
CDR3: CASSQRQGWVYGYTF

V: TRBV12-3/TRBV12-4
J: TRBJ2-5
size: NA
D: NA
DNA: TGTGCCAGCAGTTTCTCAGGGTCAGAGACCCAGTACTTC
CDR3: CASSFSGSETQYF

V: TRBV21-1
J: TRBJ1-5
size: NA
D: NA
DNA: TGTGCCAGCAGCAAAGGTCCGGGGGAATCGGGCAATCAGCCCCAGCATTTT
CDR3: CASSKGPGESGNQPQHF

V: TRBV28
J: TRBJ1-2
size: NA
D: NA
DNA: TGTGCCAGCAGTCTGGGGGGGGGACTTACTAACTATGGCTACACCTTC
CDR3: CASSLGGGLTNYGYTF

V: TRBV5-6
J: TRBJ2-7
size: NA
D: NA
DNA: TGTGCCAGCAGCTCAGCAGGGGCCATGACCTACGAGCAGTACTTC
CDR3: CASSSAGAMTYEQYF

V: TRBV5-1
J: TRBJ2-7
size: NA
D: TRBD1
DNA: TGCGCCAGCAGCATACTGGGACAGGGGGCCGGTAACGAGCAGTACTTC
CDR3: CASSILGQGAGNEQYF